Listed below are T cell receptor beta chains from one sample, sequenced in a study of T-cell memory formation after mild COVID-19. MiXCR, run by TCRdb on the 5' RACE reads, gives a single entry per CDR3 protein. The sample holds 500,000 to 600,000 distinct CDR3 sequences, approximately 19% seen once. The specimen was PBMCs or a T cell subset sorted from them (not recorded which). These receptor sequences come from an adult woman who had mild COVID-19 (a few samples of this study predate the infection). Cell type and time point are not known. Each CDR3 is given with its conserved first and last residue. A D gene is named only where the DNA matches it firmly. Clone sizes are given selectively: once, few, many, or a class where the clone is expanded.

cdr3_aa: CASRRGGASTDTQYF
cdr3_nt: TGTGCCAGCAGACGGGGGGGAGCGAGCACAGATACGCAGTATTTT
clone_size: NA
j_call: TRBJ2-3
v_call: TRBV7-2
d_call: TRBD2

cdr3_aa: CASSQLSGNTEAFF
cdr3_nt: TGTGCCAGCAGCCAACTGTCCGGGAACACTGAAGCTTTCTTT
clone_size: NA
j_call: TRBJ1-1
v_call: TRBV14
d_call: NA

cdr3_aa: CASSLSVSGNTIYF
cdr3_nt: TGTGCCAGCAGCTTATCAGTATCTGGAAACACCATATATTTT
clone_size: few
j_call: TRBJ1-3
v_call: TRBV7-9
d_call: NA

cdr3_aa: CASSKTGQSGTIELNEQFF
cdr3_nt: TGTGCCAGCAGCAAAACCGGACAGTCCGGGACTATTGAACTCAATGAGCAGTTCTTC
clone_size: NA
j_call: TRBJ2-1
v_call: TRBV21-1
d_call: NA

cdr3_aa: CSVVKGETEAFF
cdr3_nt: TGCAGCGTTGTTAAGGGGGAGACTGAAGCTTTCTTT
clone_size: NA
j_call: TRBJ1-1
v_call: TRBV29-1
d_call: NA

cdr3_aa: CASSLAKGTIYYEQYF
cdr3_nt: TGTGCCAGCAGCTTAGCGAAGGGGACTATTTATTACGAGCAGTACTTC
clone_size: few
j_call: TRBJ2-7
v_call: TRBV7-9
d_call: TRBD2

cdr3_aa: CASSFKEFTEAFF
cdr3_nt: TGTGCCAGCAGTTTCAAGGAATTCACTGAAGCTTTCTTT
clone_size: NA
j_call: TRBJ1-1
v_call: TRBV12-3/TRBV12-4
d_call: NA

cdr3_aa: CSVASRQGGWKQYF
cdr3_nt: TGCAGCGTTGCCTCGAGGCAGGGCGGTTGGAAGCAGTACTTC
clone_size: few
j_call: TRBJ2-7
v_call: TRBV29-1
d_call: NA

cdr3_aa: CASSEGGINYGYTF
cdr3_nt: TGCGCCAGCAGCGAGGGTGGCATTAACTATGGCTACACCTTC
clone_size: few
j_call: TRBJ1-2
v_call: TRBV5-1
d_call: NA

cdr3_aa: CASSADRGPGEKLFF
cdr3_nt: TGTGCCAGCAGCGCTGACAGGGGGCCAGGGGAAAAACTGTTTTTT
clone_size: few
j_call: TRBJ1-4
v_call: TRBV7-2
d_call: TRBD1

cdr3_aa: CASSLTPPLAGETGELFF
cdr3_nt: TGTGCCAGCAGCTTAACCCCCCCACTAGCGGGGGAAACCGGGGAGCTGTTTTTT
clone_size: few
j_call: TRBJ2-2
v_call: TRBV7-2
d_call: TRBD2

cdr3_aa: CASSDSGVYEQYF
cdr3_nt: TGTGCCAGCTCCGACTCCGGGGTGTACGAGCAGTACTTC
clone_size: few
j_call: TRBJ2-7
v_call: TRBV27
d_call: NA

cdr3_aa: CASSSEGGHDEQFF
cdr3_nt: TGTGCCAGCTCATCGGAGGGGGGCCACGATGAGCAGTTCTTC
clone_size: NA
j_call: TRBJ2-1
v_call: TRBV18
d_call: NA

cdr3_aa: CASTRLATFEQFF
cdr3_nt: TGTGCCAGCACACGACTAGCCACCTTTGAGCAGTTCTTC
clone_size: many
j_call: TRBJ2-1
v_call: TRBV27
d_call: TRBD2

cdr3_aa: CATSRDQGPGSGGNEQFF
cdr3_nt: TGTGCCACCAGCAGAGATCAAGGGCCGGGTTCCGGGGGAAATGAGCAGTTCTTC
clone_size: few
j_call: TRBJ2-1
v_call: TRBV15
d_call: NA

cdr3_aa: CSVEDRVIRQYF
cdr3_nt: TGCAGCGTTGAAGATCGGGTCATTCGGCAGTATTTT
clone_size: many
j_call: TRBJ2-3
v_call: TRBV29-1
d_call: NA

cdr3_aa: CASSSSRPRVNTEAFF
cdr3_nt: TGTGCCAGCAGCTCGTCAAGACCGCGGGTGAACACTGAAGCTTTCTTT
clone_size: few
j_call: TRBJ1-1
v_call: TRBV7-8
d_call: NA

cdr3_aa: CASSGTAPASSEAFF
cdr3_nt: TGTGCCAGCAGTGGTACAGCCCCCGCCAGCTCTGAAGCTTTCTTT
clone_size: few
j_call: TRBJ1-1
v_call: TRBV2
d_call: NA

cdr3_aa: CASSHPEWMLEETQYF
cdr3_nt: TGTGCCAGCAGCCATCCTGAGTGGATGTTAGAGGAGACCCAGTACTTC
clone_size: few
j_call: TRBJ2-5
v_call: TRBV7-9
d_call: NA

cdr3_aa: CASSDPSSGPNTGELFF
cdr3_nt: TGTGCCAGCAGCGACCCATCATCGGGTCCGAACACCGGGGAGCTGTTTTTT
clone_size: NA
j_call: TRBJ2-2
v_call: TRBV9
d_call: NA

cdr3_aa: CASSWPRARPNEQFF
cdr3_nt: TGTGCCAGCAGCTGGCCACGGGCGAGGCCTAATGAGCAGTTCTTC
clone_size: NA
j_call: TRBJ2-1
v_call: TRBV7-8
d_call: NA

cdr3_aa: CASSFHGRTGNHTGELFF
cdr3_nt: TGCGCCAGCAGCTTCCATGGTCGGACAGGGAATCACACCGGGGAGCTGTTTTTT
clone_size: NA
j_call: TRBJ2-2
v_call: TRBV5-1
d_call: TRBD1

cdr3_aa: CASRAGQGNYGYTF
cdr3_nt: TGTGCCAGCAGGGCTGGGCAGGGGAACTATGGCTACACCTTC
clone_size: NA
j_call: TRBJ1-2
v_call: TRBV27
d_call: NA